The rows below give T cell receptor beta chains drawn from one sample of a study of blood T cell repertoires in COVID-19. Assay used: immunoSEQ multiplex PCR; TCRdb lists only in-frame clones, some missing. The sample shows some 170,000 clones, approximately 84% of them seen only once. Sequenced sample: PBMCs or T cells enriched from blood (not recorded which). These receptors came from a human donor with acute COVID-19. The donor label of this sample is uncertain. CDR3s leave out the opening cysteine and the closing phenylalanine or tryptophan.

j_gene | v_gene | CDR3aa
TRBJ2-7 | TRBV27 | ASSFGDRGFYEQY
TRBJ2-5 | TRBV4-1 | ASSRGLAGVVGAQY
TRBJ1-2 | TRBV12-3/TRBV12-4 | ASTPMGGGYT
TRBJ1-1 | TRBV11-2 | ASRTTGIGVGNTEAF
TRBJ2-1 | TRBV7-9 | ASTTTGGQGEQF
TRBJ1-1 | TRBV7-3 | ASSSTSGNTEAF
TRBJ1-2 | TRBV5-1 | ASSSVLTPHGYT
TRBJ1-6 | TRBV25-1 | ASSKIGTANSPLH
TRBJ1-3 | TRBV2 | ASSESGSGNTIY
TRBJ2-1 | TRBV4-3 | ASSQGARRSYNEQF
TRBJ1-3 | TRBV10-1 | ATPDRTGNTIY
TRBJ2-3 | TRBV11-2 | ASSPTSNTDTQY
TRBJ1-2 | TRBV4-1 | ASSQARTGNYGYT
TRBJ2-3 | TRBV7-3 | ASSPTGALTDTQY
TRBJ1-1 | TRBV10-3 | AISFKQGIGTEAF
TRBJ1-6 | TRBV2 | ASSEDRGSSPLH
TRBJ2-7 | TRBV7-8 | ASSLEVGGVEQY
TRBJ1-3 | TRBV19 | ASSIAGTSFSGNTIY
TRBJ2-3 | TRBV11-3 | ASSRDRVEDTQY
TRBJ2-1 | TRBV7-6 | ASSLVAGQSSYNEQF
TRBJ2-1 | TRBV30 | AWSVTVNEQF
TRBJ2-3 | TRBV5-1 | ASSLGLAGGIGTDTQY
TRBJ1-1 | TRBV27 | ASSLSINLRNTEAF
TRBJ2-7 | TRBV6-5 | ASRDRPYEQY
TRBJ2-5 | TRBV2 | ASGGQETQY
TRBJ1-1 | TRBV6-5 | ASSYRTTILNTEAF
TRBJ2-1 | TRBV7-8 | ASSLGLTTYNEQF
TRBJ1-1 | TRBV4-3 | ASSQTYGASTEAF
TRBJ2-7 | TRBV7-9 | ASSIPTGSSDEQY
TRBJ2-2 | TRBV10-3 | AISESWTTGGGNTGELF
TRBJ2-2 | TRBV5-6 | ASSLRRTGELF
TRBJ1-1 | TRBV5-1 | ASSPTGGLTEAF
TRBJ2-5 | TRBV9 | ASSVRTGQETQY
TRBJ1-1 | TRBV27 | ASSPKTGVNTEAF
TRBJ1-2 | TRBV7-2 | ASSRISGGLDGYT
TRBJ1-1 | TRBV27 | ASSLSHRENTEAF
TRBJ1-3 | TRBV5-1 | ASSPGQAGNTIY
TRBJ1-1 | TRBV11-2 | ASSLLEGTRNTEAF
TRBJ1-5 | TRBV15 | ATSRESGGRNQPQH
TRBJ2-7 | TRBV5-6 | ASSLRYEQY
TRBJ1-3 | TRBV5-1 | ASSREDRNTIY
TRBJ1-1 | TRBV7-8 | ASSPTGLTGLEAF
TRBJ2-3 | TRBV24-1 | ATSGTAERAADTQY
TRBJ1-2 | TRBV19 | ACRDRGRLNYGYT
TRBJ2-3 | TRBV30 | AWGQSTDTQY
TRBJ2-5 | TRBV25-1 | ASSLQGETQY
TRBJ1-6 | TRBV7-9 | ASSWDRALGNSPLH
TRBJ2-2 | TRBV18 | ASSPIGTGELF
TRBJ2-5 | TRBV2 | ASSPGTSGALKETQY
TRBJ2-1 | TRBV4-1 | ASSQGTSGGEGYNEQF
TRBJ2-7 | TRBV5-6 | ASSLFFRGADEQY
TRBJ2-6 | TRBV7-9 | ASSPRQPGAGANVLT
TRBJ2-5 | TRBV7-8 | ASSPRGRQLQETQY
TRBJ2-3 | TRBV6-4 | ASSEVAGGSDTQY
TRBJ2-3 | TRBV4-3 | ASSPRNSYTDTQY
TRBJ2-1 | TRBV2 | ASSEGRAHEQF